This entry concerns a single T cell receptor beta chain. Its antigen is currently unknown. Other DNA variants within this sample encode the same CDR3. PCR used 60 Vbeta primers and 13 Jbeta primers. Method: immunoSEQ multiplex PCR; TCRdb's copy keeps in-frame clones and lacks some. In the table there are about 180,000 clones, under 80% of which are singletons. The CDR3 contains 13 residues. Losses at the gene ends were 4 bases for V and 3 bases for J; bases not matched to a gene: 4. Germline values: CDR1 SGHRS, CDR2 YFSETQ. This record belongs to a study of cytomegalovirus exposure and HLA in healthy donors. Study-wide context: Tens of millions of unique TCRs from HLA-typed donors made up an early data release. Study conclusions and caveats: Analysis performed later showed TCR beta chains linked to HLA being more clonally expanded than equally common others. In a later analysis, common viral pathogens appeared linked to several of the most significant clusters.

The material sequenced was PBMCs. The TCR originated in a woman in her twenties or thirties in good health and CMV-seropositive. V is TRBV5-1 and J is TRBJ2-7; 7 bases line up with TRBD1. The CDR3 region has the DNA TGCGCCAGCAGCCGAGGGACAGACTACGAGCAGTACTTC. This translates into CASSRGTDYEQYF.